This T cell receptor (beta chain) derives from a study of T cells in Graves' hyperthyroidism and ophthalmopathy. General study points: Ophthalmopathy cases were set apart from stable hyperthyroidism by a 13 V-J model. Within blood appeared most thyroid clonotypes that had expanded above 0.001.

This clonotype was detected only once. Its antigen is unidentified. V lost 2 bases and J lost 5, with 14 bases in between. Germline V CDR1 and CDR2: SGHRS, YFSETQ. This CDR3 contains 15 residues. RNA transcripts yielded amplified TCR beta CDR3 regions. The primer set for the first-round RT-PCR of the TCR CDR3 was HTBI. From the multiplex PCR reads, TCRdb called clonotypes with MiXCR, one entry per CDR3 protein. The profile shows some 490,000 distinct CDR3 sequences, 22% of them singletons. The chain is built from TRBV5-1 and TRBJ2-4; no clear D gene. Material: blood. This clonotype was obtained from a woman aged 65 to 85 with Graves' ophthalmopathy. The CDR3 reads CASSLAGFGENIQYF. CDR3 nucleotide sequence: TGCGCCAGCAGCTTAGCCGGATTTGGGGAAAACATTCAGTACTTC.